Listed below are T cell receptor beta chains from one sample, sequenced in a study of OX40 agonist ivuxolimab in advanced cancers. The protocol was immunoSEQ multiplex PCR, while the TCRdb copy is restricted to in-frame clones and leaves out a portion. The sample consists of about 55,000 clones, 80% of them appearing once. The sequenced sample was CD4+ or CD8+ T cells sorted from blood, obtained in a trial of the OX40 agonist ivuxolimab. All receptors derive from an adult with an advanced solid tumor such as melanoma, head and neck, liver or kidney cancer. Each CDR3 is given with its conserved first and last residue. Each record gives: J gene, V gene, CDR3 protein.

TRBJ2-1,TRBV7-2,CASSLSPGFYNEQFF
TRBJ1-2,TRBV6-1,CASSDLVGKGGYGYTF
TRBJ2-7,TRBV5-8,CASSFLFSRDNHEQYF
TRBJ2-3,TRBV7-2,CASSLSVETDTQYF
TRBJ2-1,TRBV27,CASSRGTSGGLYNEQFF
TRBJ1-4,TRBV5-1,CASSGQSATNEKLFF
TRBJ1-1,TRBV6-5,CASRREKNTEAFF
TRBJ2-7,TRBV10-3,CAISLTEYEQYF
TRBJ2-5,TRBV7-2,CASSLSLGDQETQYF
TRBJ2-1,TRBV15,CATSRAIPEQFF
TRBJ2-7,TRBV18,CASSPQKTYEQYF
TRBJ2-1,TRBV6-4,CASSEYGTSDNEQFF
TRBJ2-1,TRBV6-1,CASSEGLNPAGYNEQFF
TRBJ2-7,TRBV7-2,CASSVSGGATYEQYF
TRBJ2-1,TRBV6-5,CASSFQAGYQAGQFF
TRBJ2-2,TRBV30,CAWSVNPGELFF
TRBJ1-6,TRBV29-1,CSVEEEDRWRALHF
TRBJ1-1,TRBV7-2,CASRPGAGRIEAFF
TRBJ2-7,TRBV30,CAWSPSSGTVKYF
TRBJ2-5,TRBV7-9,CASSPSGALETQYF
TRBJ2-1,TRBV7-2,CASSLDRAAAAGEQFF
TRBJ2-2,TRBV9,CASSTWGTIGYTGELFF
TRBJ1-1,TRBV2,CARLGDKRKSTEAFF
TRBJ2-1,TRBV29-1,CSASGTSSSYNEQFF
TRBJ2-7,TRBV7-2,CASSLGGTVSSYEQYF
TRBJ2-5,TRBV7-9,CASSLGSQETQYF
TRBJ1-1,TRBV5-6,CASSLKGAGNTEAFF
TRBJ1-5,TRBV28,CASSPITGVGYQPQHF
TRBJ2-3,TRBV11-3,CASSPAGRTQYF
TRBJ2-3,TRBV5-1,CASSLAKGGGARDTQYF
TRBJ2-1,TRBV29-1,CSVDDSYNEQFF
TRBJ1-6,TRBV10-3,CAISRGQGRSPLHF
TRBJ2-7,TRBV7-8,CASSLANLEQYF
TRBJ1-4,TRBV7-8,CASSLTLEGGNNEKLFF
TRBJ1-1,TRBV6-1,CASSQMNTEAFF
TRBJ2-2,TRBV5-4,CASSPGQGGTTGELFF
TRBJ2-7,TRBV30,CAWSLGQGSEQYF
TRBJ2-4,TRBV11-2,CASSLDSSLAAKNIQYF
TRBJ2-1,TRBV10-1,CASSRTTSQGQFF
TRBJ1-2,TRBV7-8,CASSFDRGGYTF
TRBJ1-5,TRBV7-8,CASSTLDRGLSINQPQHF
TRBJ1-5,TRBV6-5,CASSPRQENQPQHF
TRBJ1-2,TRBV9,CASSVVETGYYGYTF
TRBJ2-3,TRBV19,CASKDRHPSTDTQYF
TRBJ2-2,TRBV15,CATSRRGVWGLTGELFF
TRBJ2-2,TRBV5-8,CASSPSLAAGTGELFF
TRBJ2-7,TRBV5-4,CASSSDRGPYEQYF
TRBJ2-3,TRBV6-1,CASGSGVFTDTQYF
TRBJ1-1,TRBV7-2,CASSPGGGVNTEAFF
TRBJ2-7,TRBV11-2,CASSLAIGQVNYEQYF
TRBJ2-7,TRBV15,CATSRGGLAGYSYEQYF
TRBJ2-3,TRBV15,CATSPRDSRTDTQYF
TRBJ1-4,TRBV18,CASSPLSANEKLFF
TRBJ2-3,TRBV7-3,CASSRRAGHRDTQYF
TRBJ1-5,TRBV15,CATSRSTGKFGQPQHF
TRBJ1-2,TRBV7-2,CASSLALAATTGDYGYTF
TRBJ2-7,TRBV5-6,CASSFFGQGTFYEQYF